Below, 3 T cell receptor beta chains from the same sample are listed, as sequenced in a study of blood T cells in healthy people across ages. It was with a sample-barcoded 5' primer and a J-beta primer mix that a second PCR of roughly 6 to 12 cycles was run. MiXCR was run by TCRdb on the 5' RACE reads, yielding one entry per CDR3 protein. The sample holds about 1.4 million distinct CDR3 sequences, almost 60% seen once. The sequencing input was blood. These receptors came from a man aged 18 to 29 in good health.

The J gene is TRBJ2-3, the V gene TRBV7-2, with 12 bases matching TRBD1. There are 17 residues in the CDR3. V lost 5 bases to trimming and J lost 9 bases; unmatched junction nucleotides: 15. Germline lookup yields CDR1 SGHTA and CDR2 FQGNSA. The DNA of the CDR3 is TGTGCCAGCAGCCCTAGGCGGGACAGGGGGCTTCAGGGAACGCAGTATTTT. This translates into CASSPRRDRGLQGTQYF.

V is TRBV20-1 and J is TRBJ2-4; tentatively, D is TRBD2 (5 bases). Trimming stripped 6 bases from V and 0 bases from J, with 15 bases between. This CDR3 is built from 15 residues. CDR1 DFQATT and CDR2 SNEGSKA come from the germline V gene (reference sequence). The chain's CDR3 is CSASQAALAKNIQYF. The CDR3 DNA follows: TGCAGTGCCAGTCAAGCGGCTCTAGCCAAAAACATTCAGTACTTC.

V gene TRBV29-1 combines with J gene TRBJ2-7; D is uncertain. Trimming removed 4 bases at V and 7 bases at J, with 14 bases between. This CDR3 region has 12 residues. Germline CDR1 and CDR2: SQVTM and ANQGSEA. This CDR3 reads CSVGGNYNEQYF. In DNA form, the CDR3 reads TGCAGCGTTGGGGGAAACTACAATGAGCAGTACTTC.